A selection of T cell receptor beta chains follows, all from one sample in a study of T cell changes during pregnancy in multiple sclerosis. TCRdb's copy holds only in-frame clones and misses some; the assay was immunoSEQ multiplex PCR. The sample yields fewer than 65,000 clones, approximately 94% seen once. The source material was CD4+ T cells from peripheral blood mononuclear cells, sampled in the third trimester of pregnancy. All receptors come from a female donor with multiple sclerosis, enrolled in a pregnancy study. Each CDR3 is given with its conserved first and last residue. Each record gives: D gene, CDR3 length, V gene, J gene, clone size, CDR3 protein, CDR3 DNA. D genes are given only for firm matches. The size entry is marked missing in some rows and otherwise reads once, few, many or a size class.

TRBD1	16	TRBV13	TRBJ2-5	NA	CASSWLFDRGGETQYF	TGTGCCAGCAGCTGGCTCTTCGACAGGGGAGGCGAGACCCAGTACTTC
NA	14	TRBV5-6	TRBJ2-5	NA	CASSLPFGQETQYF	TGTGCCAGCAGCTTGCCATTCGGCCAAGAGACCCAGTACTTC
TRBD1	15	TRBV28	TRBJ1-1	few	CASSLPDRGNTEAFF	TGTGCCAGCAGTTTACCCGACAGGGGGAACACTGAAGCTTTCTTT
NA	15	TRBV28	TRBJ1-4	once	CASIGRGGTNEKLFF	TGTGCCAGCATTGGTCGGGGGGGGACTAATGAAAAACTGTTTTTT
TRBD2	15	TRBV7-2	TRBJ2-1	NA	CASSSGTSGYNEQFF	TGTGCCAGCTCCTCCGGGACTAGCGGTTACAATGAGCAGTTCTTC
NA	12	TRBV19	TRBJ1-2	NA	CASSIDSYGYTF	TGTGCCAGTAGTATAGATAGCTATGGCTACACCTTC
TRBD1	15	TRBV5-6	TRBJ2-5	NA	CASSWPGQGLGTQYF	TGTGCCAGCAGCTGGCCGGGACAGGGATTAGGGACCCAGTACTTC
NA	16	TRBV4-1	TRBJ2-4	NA	CASSQDSGRGKNIQYF	TGCGCCAGCAGCCAAGATTCGGGGAGGGGGAAAAACATTCAGTACTTC
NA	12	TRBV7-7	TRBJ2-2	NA	CAIQPGTGELFF	TGTGCCATTCAGCCAGGGACCGGGGAGCTGTTTTTT
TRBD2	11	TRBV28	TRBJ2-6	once	CASSRAGVLTF	TGTGCCAGCAGTCGAGCGGGAGTCCTGACTTTC
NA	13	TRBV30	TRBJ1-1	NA	CAWSVQENTEAFF	TGTGCCTGGAGTGTACAGGAGAACACTGAAGCTTTCTTT
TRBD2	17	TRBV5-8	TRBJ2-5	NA	CASSLGTSGRALETQYF	TGTGCCAGCAGCCTAGGGACTAGCGGGAGGGCCCTAGAGACCCAGTACTTC
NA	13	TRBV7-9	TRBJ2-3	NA	CASSLVSTDTQYF	TGTGCCAGCAGCTTAGTAAGCACAGATACGCAGTATTTT
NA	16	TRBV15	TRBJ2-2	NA	CATSREPRVNTGELFF	TGTGCCACCAGCAGAGAGCCCAGGGTAAACACCGGGGAGCTGTTTTTT
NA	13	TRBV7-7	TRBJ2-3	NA	CASSLADRSPQYF	TGTGCTAGCAGCTTAGCGGACAGGTCTCCTCAGTATTTT
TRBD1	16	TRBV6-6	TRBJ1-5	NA	CASSRPGQNSNQPQHF	TGTGCCAGCAGTCGACCGGGACAGAATAGCAATCAGCCCCAGCATTTT
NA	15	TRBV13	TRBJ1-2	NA	CASSPTGGKAYGYTF	TGTGCCAGCAGCCCTACGGGGGGCAAGGCCTATGGCTACACCTTC
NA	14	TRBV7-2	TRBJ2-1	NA	CASSLARGYNEQFF	TGTGCCAGCAGCTTAGCGCGCGGGTACAATGAGCAGTTCTTC
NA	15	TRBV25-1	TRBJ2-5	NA	CASSSSGVSVETQYF	NA
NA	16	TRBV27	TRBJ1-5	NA	CASSFLGVGLNQPQHF	TGTGCCAGCAGTTTTCTGGGAGTGGGACTTAATCAGCCCCAGCATTTT
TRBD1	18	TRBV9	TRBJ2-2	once	CASSVALVGGLNTGELFF	TGTGCCAGCAGCGTAGCTCTTGTAGGGGGCTTGAACACCGGGGAGCTGTTTTTT
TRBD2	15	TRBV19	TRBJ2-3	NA	CASSIIAGQTDTQYF	TGTGCCAGTAGTATTATAGCGGGACAAACAGATACGCAGTATTTT
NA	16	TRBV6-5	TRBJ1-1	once	CASSYRSAGLATEAFF	TGTGCCAGCAGTTATCGGTCGGCAGGGTTGGCCACTGAAGCTTTCTTT
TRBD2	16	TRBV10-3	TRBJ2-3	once	CAISVGGLGATDTQYF	TGTGCCATCAGTGTCGGGGGACTAGGGGCGACAGATACGCAGTATTTT
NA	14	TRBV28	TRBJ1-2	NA	CASSTMTGPYGYTF	TGTGCCAGCAGTACGATGACAGGTCCCTATGGCTACACCTTC
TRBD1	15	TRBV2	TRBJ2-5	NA	CASSGWDRVVKTQYF	TGTGCCAGCAGTGGATGGGACAGGGTGGTGAAGACCCAGTACTTC
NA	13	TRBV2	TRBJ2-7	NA	CASTPGPTYEQYF	TGTGCCAGCACTCCAGGGCCAACCTACGAGCAGTACTTC